This T cell receptor beta chain was captured by sequencing in a study of T cell repertoires in MIS-A myocarditis (dated by TCRdb to about 2022). In the case of this clone: The specificity of this receptor is unknown. Within one base of it there is no much larger clone, and no base qualities were kept.

Amplification of TCRbeta CDR3 regions relied on the immunoSEQ bias-controlled multiplex PCR, followed by high-throughput sequencing. The paper's data handling went like this. The immunoSEQ vendor pipeline collapsed and filtered the CDR3 sequences so that the abundance and frequency of each unique TCRbeta CDR3 could be quantified. Dominant CDR3 amino acid sequences were clustered with SARS-CoV-2-specific ImmuneCODE TCRbeta sequences by CD-HIT at a 90% global sequence identity threshold. Clones were classed as hyperexpanded at frequencies of 0.1 to 1 and as large at frequencies of 0.01 to 0.1. The CDR3 amino acid sequences and the V and J gene assignments of the dominant clones were confirmed with MiXCR. The R stringdist package was used to calculate Levenshtein distances between the patient clonotypes and the ImmuneCODE hits. As stored in TCRdb, this immuneACCESS dataset retains in-frame rearrangements with V and J assigned. A fraction of the clones does not appear; measured against another copy, unresolved V genes explain less than half of the discrepancy, and the remainder lacks a known reason. Clonal size and the V and J genes are those of that table, whereas D and trimming came from the DNA. The sample table contains roughly 14,000 clones; only one count was recorded for around 70% of them. The top ten hold around 60% of the sample.

The CDR3 holds 13 amino acids from the cysteine to the phenylalanine. This entry keeps only the CDR3 DNA: 39 bases, framed from base 1. The V and J ends are trimmed by 3 bases and 6 bases, leaving 9 bases between them. From the germline V gene, CDR1 is SGDLS and CDR2 is YYNGEE. The QIAamp DNA FFPE kit was used to extract genomic DNA from formalin-fixed paraffin-embedded autopsy tissue. The chain is assembled from TRBV9 and TRBJ2-2; a confident D gene designation cannot be given. The material sequenced was left ventricle heart tissue obtained at autopsy. According to the study, the label for this sample's cell subset or site signals: cardiac tissue sample (left or right ventricle, interventricular septum, or pericardium). The TCR comes from a man aged 18 to 29 with fulminant myocarditis from multisystem inflammatory syndrome in adults (MIS-A) after COVID-19. The bases are TGTGCCAGCAGCGAGGGTATCTCCGGGGAGCTGTTTTTT. This gives the protein CASSEGISGELFF.